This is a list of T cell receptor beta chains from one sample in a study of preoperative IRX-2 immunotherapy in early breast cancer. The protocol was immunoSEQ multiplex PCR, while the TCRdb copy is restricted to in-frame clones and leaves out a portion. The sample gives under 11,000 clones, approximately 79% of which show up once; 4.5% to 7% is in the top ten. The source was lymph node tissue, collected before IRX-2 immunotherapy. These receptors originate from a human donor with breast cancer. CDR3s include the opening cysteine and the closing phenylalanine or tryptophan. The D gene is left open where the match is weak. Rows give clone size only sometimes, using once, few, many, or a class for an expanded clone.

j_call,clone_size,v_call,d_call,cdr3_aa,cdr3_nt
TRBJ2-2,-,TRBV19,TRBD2,CASSMSFAGVTGELFF,TGTGCCAGTAGTATGAGCTTCGCGGGAGTCACCGGGGAGCTGTTTTTT
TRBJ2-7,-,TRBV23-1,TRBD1,CASSQSGNRTGTYEQYF,TGCGCCAGCAGTCAATCCGGGAACCGGACAGGGACTTACGAGCAGTACTTC
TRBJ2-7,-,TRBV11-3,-,CASSRPGTAYEQYF,TGTGCCAGCAGCCGGCCTGGGACCGCCTACGAGCAGTACTTC
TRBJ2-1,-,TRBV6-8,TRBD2,CASSYGQGLAGEQFF,TGTGCCAGCAGTTACGGTCAAGGACTAGCTGGTGAGCAGTTCTTC
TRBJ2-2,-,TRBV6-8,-,CASSYNGEPGELFF,TGTGCCAGCAGTTACAATGGGGAGCCCGGGGAGCTGTTTTTT
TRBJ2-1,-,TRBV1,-,CASSQPTSGVYNEQFF,TGCGCCAGCAGCCAACCAACTAGCGGAGTATACAATGAGCAGTTCTTC
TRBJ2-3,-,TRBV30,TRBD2,CAWSGGTKTDTQYF,TGTGCCTGGAGTGGCGGGACTAAAACAGATACGCAGTATTTT
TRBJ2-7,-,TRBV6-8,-,CASSYIVFHEQYF,TGTGCCAGCAGTTATATAGTTTTCCACGAGCAGTACTTC
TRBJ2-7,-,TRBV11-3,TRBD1,CASSLASNRGQSYEQYF,TGTGCCAGCAGCTTGGCTAGTAACAGGGGCCAGAGCTACGAGCAGTACTTC
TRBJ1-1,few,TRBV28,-,CASSFWNTEAFF,TGTGCCAGCAGTTTTTGGAACACTGAAGCTTTCTTT
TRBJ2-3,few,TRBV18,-,CASSPPDSSTDTQYF,TGTGCCAGCTCACCACCTGACTCTAGCACAGATACGCAGTATTTT
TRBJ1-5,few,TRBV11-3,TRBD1,CASSSRTGGSNQPQHF,TGTGCCAGCAGCTCCCGCACAGGGGGGAGCAATCAGCCCCAGCATTTT
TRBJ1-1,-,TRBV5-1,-,CASSLVGANTEAFF,TGCGCCAGCAGCTTGGTCGGGGCGAACACTGAAGCTTTCTTT
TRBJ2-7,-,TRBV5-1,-,CASSPTPLSVYEQYF,TGCGCCAGCAGCCCGACTCCCCTGTCAGTGTACGAGCAGTACTTC